This T cell receptor (beta chain) was profiled in a study of blood T cell repertoires in COVID-19. Trimming stripped 0 bases from V and 5 bases from J, with 20 bases between. Germline lookup yields CDR1 GTSNPN and CDR2 SVGIG (reference sequence). This CDR3 comprises 18 residues. Original methodology: Using reference gene primer amplification, nucleated cell counts were estimated. Repertoires were generated with immunoSEQ multiplex PCR, while TCRdb's copy carries only in-frame clones and drops some. The D gene and trimming were derived from the DNA, and the V and J assignments and clone size from that table. There are 25,000 to 35,000 clones in the sample; about 89% occur only once, and almost 10% lies in the top ten.

The V call is TRBV30, the J call TRBJ1-6; maybe TRBD1 (5 bases). The clonotype originates from a human donor with active COVID-19. The donor label of this sample is uncertain. Sequenced sample: peripheral blood. The CDR3 DNA follows: TGTGCCTGGAGTGTCGAACGCCCAGGGACGGGGGATAATTCACCCCTCCACTTT. It encodes CAWSVERPGTGDNSPLHF.